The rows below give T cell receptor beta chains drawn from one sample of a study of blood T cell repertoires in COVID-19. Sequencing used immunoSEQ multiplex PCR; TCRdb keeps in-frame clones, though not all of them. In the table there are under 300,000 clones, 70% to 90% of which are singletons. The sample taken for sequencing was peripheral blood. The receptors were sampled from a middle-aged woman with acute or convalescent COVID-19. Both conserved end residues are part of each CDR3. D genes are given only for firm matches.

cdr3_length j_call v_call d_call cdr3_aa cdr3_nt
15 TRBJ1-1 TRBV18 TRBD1 CASSPPDRGTAEAFF TGTGCCAGCTCACCCCCCGACAGGGGGACTGCTGAAGCTTTCTTT
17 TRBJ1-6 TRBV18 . CASSPPGGVAYNSPLHF TGTGCCAGCTCACCACCGGGGGGGGTCGCCTATAATTCACCCCTCCACTTT
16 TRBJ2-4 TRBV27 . CASSSAQQAGKNIQYF TGTGCCAGCAGCTCTGCCCAGCAGGCTGGCAAAAACATTCAGTACTTC
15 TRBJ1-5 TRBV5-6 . CASSLRGWGNQPQHF TGTGCCAGCAGCTTACGAGGTTGGGGCAATCAGCCCCAGCATTTT
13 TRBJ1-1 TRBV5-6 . CASSLQRGTEAFF TGTGCCAGCAGCCTCCAACGAGGGACTGAAGCTTTCTTT
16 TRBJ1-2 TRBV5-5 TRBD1 CASSEAPGQTGFGYTF TGTGCCAGCAGCGAGGCTCCGGGACAGACAGGTTTTGGCTACACCTTC
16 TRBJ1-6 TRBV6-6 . CASSGREVLYNSPLHF TGTGCCAGCAGTGGCAGGGAGGTACTCTATAATTCACCCCTCCACTTT
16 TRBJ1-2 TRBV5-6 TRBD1 CASSLGGTVGNYGYTF TGTGCCAGCAGCTTGGGTGGGACAGTTGGAAACTATGGCTACACCTTC
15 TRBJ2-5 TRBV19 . CASSIDGFSGETQYF TGTGCCAGTAGTATAGACGGCTTTTCGGGAGAGACCCAGTACTTC
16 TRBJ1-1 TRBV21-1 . CASSKGGGPSDTEAFF TGTGCCAGCAGCAAAGGGGGGGGACCCTCGGACACTGAAGCTTTCTTT
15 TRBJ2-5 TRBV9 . CASSPRGVGRETQYF TGTGCCAGCAGCCCCAGGGGGGTAGGGAGGGAGACCCAGTACTTC
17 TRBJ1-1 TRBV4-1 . CASSQEGGTRMNTEAFF TGCGCCAGCAGCCAAGAAGGAGGGACGAGGATGAACACTGAAGCTTTCTTT
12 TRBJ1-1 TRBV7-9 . CASSLGQIQAFF TGTGCCAGCAGCTTAGGGCAGATTCAAGCTTTCTTT
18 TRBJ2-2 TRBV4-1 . CASSQDLGPVIYTGELFF TGCGCCAGCAGCCAAGATCTTGGCCCCGTGATATACACCGGGGAGCTGTTTTTT
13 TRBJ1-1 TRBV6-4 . CASLPGQDTEAFF TGTGCCAGCTTGCCGGGACAAGACACTGAAGCTTTCTTT
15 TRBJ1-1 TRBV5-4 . CASSIGQQMNTEAFF TGTGCCAGCAGCATCGGACAGCAAATGAACACTGAAGCTTTCTTT
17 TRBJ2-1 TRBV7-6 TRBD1 CASSLVTGTGPYNEQFF TGTGCCAGCAGCTTAGTGACCGGGACAGGGCCCTACAATGAGCAGTTCTTC
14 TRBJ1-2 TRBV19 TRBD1 CASSSGQGPYGYTF TGTGCCAGTAGCAGTGGACAGGGCCCCTATGGCTACACCTTC
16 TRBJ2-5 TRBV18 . CASSPPNRALQETQYF TGTGCCAGCTCACCACCGAACAGGGCCCTACAAGAGACCCAGTACTTC
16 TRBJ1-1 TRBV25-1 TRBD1 CASSRTGTGRNTEAFF TGTGCCAGCAGTCGAACCGGGACAGGACGGAACACTGAAGCTTTCTTT
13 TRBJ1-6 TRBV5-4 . CASSLIEGPHLHF TGTGCCAGCAGCTTAATCGAGGGCCCGCACCTCCACTTT
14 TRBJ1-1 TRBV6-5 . CASSQRGASTEAFF TGTGCCAGCTCCCAAAGGGGCGCGAGCACTGAAGCTTTCTTT
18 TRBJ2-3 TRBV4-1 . CASRRVLGGALGTDTQYF TGCGCCAGCAGGCGCGTATTGGGGGGGGCCTTGGGCACAGATACGCAGTATTTT
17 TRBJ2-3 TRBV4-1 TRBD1 CASSLQRGQGATDTQYF TGCGCCAGCAGCCTGCAGAGGGGACAGGGGGCGACAGATACGCAGTATTTT
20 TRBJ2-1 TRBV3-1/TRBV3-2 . CASSQEMGGAPFSSYNEQFF TGTGCCAGCAGCCAAGAAATGGGGGGGGCCCCCTTCAGCTCCTACAATGAGCAGTTCTTC
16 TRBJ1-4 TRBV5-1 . CASSLQGSVANEKLFF TGCGCCAGCAGCTTACAGGGCTCGGTCGCTAATGAAAAACTGTTTTTT